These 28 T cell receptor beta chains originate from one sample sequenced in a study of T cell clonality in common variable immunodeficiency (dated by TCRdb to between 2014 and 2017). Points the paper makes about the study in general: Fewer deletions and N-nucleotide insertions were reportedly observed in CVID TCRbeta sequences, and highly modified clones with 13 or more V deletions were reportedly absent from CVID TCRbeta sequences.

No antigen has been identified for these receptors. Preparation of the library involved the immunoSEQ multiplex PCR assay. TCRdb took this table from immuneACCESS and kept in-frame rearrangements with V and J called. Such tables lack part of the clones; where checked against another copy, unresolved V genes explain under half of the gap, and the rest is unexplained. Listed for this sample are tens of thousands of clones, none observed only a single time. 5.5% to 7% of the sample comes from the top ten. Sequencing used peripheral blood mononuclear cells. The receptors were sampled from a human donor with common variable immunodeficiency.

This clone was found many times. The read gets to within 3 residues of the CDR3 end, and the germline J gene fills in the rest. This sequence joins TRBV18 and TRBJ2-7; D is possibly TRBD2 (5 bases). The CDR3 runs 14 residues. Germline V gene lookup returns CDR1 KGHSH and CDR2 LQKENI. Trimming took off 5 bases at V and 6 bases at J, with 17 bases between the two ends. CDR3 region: CASSSLRGPLEQYF. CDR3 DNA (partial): TGTGCCAGCTCATCACTCCGGGGTCCACTCGAG.

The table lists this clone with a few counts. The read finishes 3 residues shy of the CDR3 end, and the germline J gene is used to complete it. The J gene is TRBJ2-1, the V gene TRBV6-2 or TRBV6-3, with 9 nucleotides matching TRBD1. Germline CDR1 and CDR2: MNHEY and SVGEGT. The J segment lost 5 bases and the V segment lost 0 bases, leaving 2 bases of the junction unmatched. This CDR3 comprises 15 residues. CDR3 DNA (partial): TGTGCCAGCAGTTACTCGAGGGACAGGGACAATGAG. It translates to CASSYSRDRDNE. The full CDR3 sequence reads CASSYSRDRDNEQFF.

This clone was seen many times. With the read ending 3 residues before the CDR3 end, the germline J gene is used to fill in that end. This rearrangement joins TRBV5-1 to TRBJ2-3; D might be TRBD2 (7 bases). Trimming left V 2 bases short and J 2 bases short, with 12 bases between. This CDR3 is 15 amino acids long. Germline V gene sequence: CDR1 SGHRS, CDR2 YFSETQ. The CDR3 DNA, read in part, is TGCGCCAGCAGCTTAGGGGGGGCCCACACAGATACG. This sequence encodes CASSLGGAHTDT. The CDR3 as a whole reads CASSLGGAHTDTQYF.

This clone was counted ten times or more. CDR3 protein: CASSIPTSSYNEQFF. Incomplete CDR3 DNA: TGTGCCAGTAGTATCCCGACTAGCTCCTACAATGAG. The gene calls are TRBV19 and TRBJ2-1, with D maybe TRBD2 (6 bases). The read comes to an end 3 residues before the CDR3 does, leaving the germline J gene to fill in the end. The length of the CDR3 is 15 residues. Per germline, CDR1 LNHDA and CDR2 SQIVND (reference sequence). Between the trimmed V and J ends, which lost 3 bases and 0 bases, there was a span of 9 bases.

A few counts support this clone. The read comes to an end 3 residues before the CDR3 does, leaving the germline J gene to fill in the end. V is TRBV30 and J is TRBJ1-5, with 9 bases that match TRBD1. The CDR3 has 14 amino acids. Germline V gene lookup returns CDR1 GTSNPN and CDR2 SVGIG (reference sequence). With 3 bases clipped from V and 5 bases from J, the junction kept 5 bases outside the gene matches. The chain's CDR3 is CAWRGTGPYQPQHF. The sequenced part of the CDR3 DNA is TGTGCCTGGAGGGGGACAGGGCCCTATCAGCCC. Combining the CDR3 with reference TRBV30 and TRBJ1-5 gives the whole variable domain SQTIHQWPATLVQPVGSPLSLECTVEGTSNPNLYWYRQAAGRGLQLLFYSVGIGQISSEVPQNLSASRPQDRQFILSSKKLLLSDSGFYLCAWRGTGPYQPQHFGDGTRLSIL.

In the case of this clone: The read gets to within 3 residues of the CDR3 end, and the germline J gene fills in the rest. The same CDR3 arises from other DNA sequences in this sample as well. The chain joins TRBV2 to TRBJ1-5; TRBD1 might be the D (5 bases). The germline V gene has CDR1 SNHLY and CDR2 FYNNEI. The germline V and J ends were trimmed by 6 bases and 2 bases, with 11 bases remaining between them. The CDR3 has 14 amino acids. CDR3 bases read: TGTGCCAGCAGCGGAACAGGCGGCAATCAGCCC. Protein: CASSGTGGNQP. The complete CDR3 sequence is CASSGTGGNQPQHF.

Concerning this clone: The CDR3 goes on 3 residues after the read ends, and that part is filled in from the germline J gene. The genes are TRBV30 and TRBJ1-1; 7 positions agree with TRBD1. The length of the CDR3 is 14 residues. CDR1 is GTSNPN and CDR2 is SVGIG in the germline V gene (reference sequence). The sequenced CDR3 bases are TGTGCCTGGAGTGTAGGAGGGACAGCCGTCTCC. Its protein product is CAWSVGGTAVS. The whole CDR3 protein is CAWSVGGTAVSAFF.

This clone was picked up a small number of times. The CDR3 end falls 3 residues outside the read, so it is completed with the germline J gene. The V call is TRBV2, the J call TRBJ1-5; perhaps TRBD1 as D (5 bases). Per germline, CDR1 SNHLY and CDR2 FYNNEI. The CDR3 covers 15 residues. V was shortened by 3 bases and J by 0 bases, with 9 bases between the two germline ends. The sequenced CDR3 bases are TGTGCCAGCAGTGACCGGGGGGGTAGCAATCAGCCC. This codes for CASSDRGGSNQP. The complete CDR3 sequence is CASSDRGGSNQPQHF.

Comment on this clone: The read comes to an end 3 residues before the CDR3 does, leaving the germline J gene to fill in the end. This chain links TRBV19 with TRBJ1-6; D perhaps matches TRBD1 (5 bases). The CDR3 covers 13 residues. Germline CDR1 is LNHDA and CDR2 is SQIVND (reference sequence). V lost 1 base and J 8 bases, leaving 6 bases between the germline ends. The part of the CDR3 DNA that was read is TGTGCCAGTAGTATAGCGGGGGATTCACCC. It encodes CASSIAGDSP. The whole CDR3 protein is CASSIAGDSPLHF.

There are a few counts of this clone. The sequenced part of the CDR3 DNA is TGTGCCAGCAGTGGGTACAGGAACACTGAA. Its translation is CASSGYRNTE. The entire CDR3 reads CASSGYRNTEAFF. This rearrangement joins TRBV2 to TRBJ1-1; D call uncertain. The sequenced fragment ends 3 residues before the CDR3 boundary, so the rest is inferred from the germline J gene. This CDR3 is 13 amino acids long. Trimming left V 4 bases short and J 1 base short, with 7 bases between. CDR1 is SNHLY, CDR2 FYNNEI, per germline.

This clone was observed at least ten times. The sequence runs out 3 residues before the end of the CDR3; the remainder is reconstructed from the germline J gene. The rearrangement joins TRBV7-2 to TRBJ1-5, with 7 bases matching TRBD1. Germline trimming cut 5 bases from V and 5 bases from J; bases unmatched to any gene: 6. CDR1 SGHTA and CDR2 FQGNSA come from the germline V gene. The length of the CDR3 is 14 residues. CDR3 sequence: CASSRYRGDQPQHF. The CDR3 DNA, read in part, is TGTGCCAGCAGCCGCTACAGGGGCGATCAGCCC.

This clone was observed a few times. The CDR3 DNA, read in part, is TGCGCCAGCAGTGGGACTAGCGGGTACGAG. This gives the protein CASSGTSGYE. In full, the CDR3 reads CASSGTSGYEQYF. The chain carries TRBV10-1 and TRBJ2-7; 11 positions match TRBD2. The read terminates 3 residues ahead of where the CDR3 ends, so the germline J gene completes it. Germline CDR1 WNHNN, CDR2 SYGVQD (reference sequence). Unmatched junction bases numbered 0, after V lost 4 bases and J lost 4 bases. The CDR3 runs 13 residues.

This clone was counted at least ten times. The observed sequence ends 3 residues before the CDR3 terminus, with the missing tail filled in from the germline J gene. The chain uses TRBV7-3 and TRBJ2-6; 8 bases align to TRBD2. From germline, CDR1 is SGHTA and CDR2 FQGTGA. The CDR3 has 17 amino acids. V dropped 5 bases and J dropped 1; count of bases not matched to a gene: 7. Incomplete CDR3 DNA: TGTGCCAGCAGCCCGCGGGGGGCCCCATCTGGGGCCAACGTC. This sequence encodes CASSPRGAPSGANV. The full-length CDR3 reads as CASSPRGAPSGANVLTF.

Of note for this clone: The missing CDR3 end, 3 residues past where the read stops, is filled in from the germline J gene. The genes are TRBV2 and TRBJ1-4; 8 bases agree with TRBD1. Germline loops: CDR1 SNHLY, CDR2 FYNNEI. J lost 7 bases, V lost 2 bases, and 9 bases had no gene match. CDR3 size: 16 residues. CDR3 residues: CASSELEGQASEKLFF. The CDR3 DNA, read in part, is TGTGCCAGCAGTGAACTTGAGGGACAGGCGAGTGAAAAA.

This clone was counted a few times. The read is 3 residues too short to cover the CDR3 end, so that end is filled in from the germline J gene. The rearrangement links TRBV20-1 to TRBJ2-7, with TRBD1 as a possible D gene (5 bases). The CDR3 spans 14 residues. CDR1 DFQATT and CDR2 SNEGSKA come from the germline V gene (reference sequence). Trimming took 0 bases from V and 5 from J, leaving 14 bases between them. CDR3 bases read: TGCAGTGCTAGAGATTTGGTCAGGGCGGACGAG. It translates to CSARDLVRADE. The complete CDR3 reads CSARDLVRADEQYF.

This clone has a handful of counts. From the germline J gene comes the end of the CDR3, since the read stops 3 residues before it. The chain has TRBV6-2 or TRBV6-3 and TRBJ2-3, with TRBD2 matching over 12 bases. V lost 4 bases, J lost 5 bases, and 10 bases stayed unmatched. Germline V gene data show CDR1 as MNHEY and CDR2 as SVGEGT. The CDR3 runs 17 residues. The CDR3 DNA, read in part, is TGTGCCAGCAGTTCCCATCTAGCGGGGGGGCCCGGAGATACG. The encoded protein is CASSSHLAGGPGDT. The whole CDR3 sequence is CASSSHLAGGPGDTQYF.

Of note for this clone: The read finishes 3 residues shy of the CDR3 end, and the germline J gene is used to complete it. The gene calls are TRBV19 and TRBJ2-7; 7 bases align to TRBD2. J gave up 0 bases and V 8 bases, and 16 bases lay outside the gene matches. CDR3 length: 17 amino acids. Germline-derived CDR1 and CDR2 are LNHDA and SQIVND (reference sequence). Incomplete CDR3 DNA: TGTGCCAGTTCCCCAAGGAGCGGGGACCTAAGCTCCTACGAG. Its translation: CASSPRSGDLSSYE. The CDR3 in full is CASSPRSGDLSSYEQYF.

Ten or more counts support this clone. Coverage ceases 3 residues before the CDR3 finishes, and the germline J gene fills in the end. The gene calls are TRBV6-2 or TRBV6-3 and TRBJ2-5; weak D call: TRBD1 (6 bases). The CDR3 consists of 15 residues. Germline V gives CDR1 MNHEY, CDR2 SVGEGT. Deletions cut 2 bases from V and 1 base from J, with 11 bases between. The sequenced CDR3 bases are TGTGCCAGCAGTTACCCCCCAGGGGCCCAAGAGACC. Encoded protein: CASSYPPGAQET. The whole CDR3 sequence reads CASSYPPGAQETQYF.

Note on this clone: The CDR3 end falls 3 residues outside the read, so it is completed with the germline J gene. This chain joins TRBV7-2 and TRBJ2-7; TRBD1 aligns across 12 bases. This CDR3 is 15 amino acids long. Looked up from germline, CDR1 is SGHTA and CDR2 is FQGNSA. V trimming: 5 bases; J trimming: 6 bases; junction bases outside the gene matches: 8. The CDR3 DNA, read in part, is TGTGCCAGCAGCATACTGGGACAGGGGGCGGTCGAG. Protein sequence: CASSILGQGAVE. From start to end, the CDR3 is CASSILGQGAVEQYF.

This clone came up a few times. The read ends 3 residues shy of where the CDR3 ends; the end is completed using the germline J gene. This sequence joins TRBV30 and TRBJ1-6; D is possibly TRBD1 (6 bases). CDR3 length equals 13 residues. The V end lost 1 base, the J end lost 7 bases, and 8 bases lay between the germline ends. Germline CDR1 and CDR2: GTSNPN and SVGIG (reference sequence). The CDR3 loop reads CAWSGGGNSPLHF. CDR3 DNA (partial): TGTGCCTGGAGTGGGGGGGGCAATTCACCC.

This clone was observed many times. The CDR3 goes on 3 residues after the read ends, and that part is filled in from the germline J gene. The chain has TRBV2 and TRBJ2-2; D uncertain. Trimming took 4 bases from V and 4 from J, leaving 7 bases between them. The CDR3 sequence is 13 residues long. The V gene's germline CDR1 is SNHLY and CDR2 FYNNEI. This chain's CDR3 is CASSVLVTGELFF. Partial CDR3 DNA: TGTGCCAGCAGTGTTCTAGTCACCGGGGAG.

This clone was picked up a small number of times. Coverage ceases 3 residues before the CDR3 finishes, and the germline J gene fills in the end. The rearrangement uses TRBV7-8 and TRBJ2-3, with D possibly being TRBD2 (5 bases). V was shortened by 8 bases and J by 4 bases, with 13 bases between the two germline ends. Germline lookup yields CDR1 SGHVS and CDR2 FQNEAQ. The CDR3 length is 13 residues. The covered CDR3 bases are TGTGCCAGCGGCACCGAGGGCGCAGATACG. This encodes CASGTEGADT. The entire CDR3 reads CASGTEGADTQYF.

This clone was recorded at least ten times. The CDR3 DNA, read in part, is TGCGCCAGCAGCTTGGTACAGGGGAGCTCCTACGAG. Its protein is CASSLVQGSSYE. The CDR3, in full, reads CASSLVQGSSYEQYF. The rearrangement joins TRBV5-1 to TRBJ2-7, with 7 bases aligning to TRBD1. The observed sequence ends 3 residues before the CDR3 terminus, with the missing tail filled in from the germline J gene. The CDR3 is 15 residues long. CDR1 is SGHRS, CDR2 YFSETQ, per germline. Trimming at V came to 0 bases and at J to 0 bases, leaving 3 bases not matched to a gene.

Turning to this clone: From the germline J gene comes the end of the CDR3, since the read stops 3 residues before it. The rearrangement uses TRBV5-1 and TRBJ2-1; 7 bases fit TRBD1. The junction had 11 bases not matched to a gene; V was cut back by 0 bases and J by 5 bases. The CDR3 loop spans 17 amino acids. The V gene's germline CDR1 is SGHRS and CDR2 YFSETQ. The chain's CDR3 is CASSLALQGGPNNEQFF. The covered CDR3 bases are TGCGCCAGCAGCTTGGCCCTTCAAGGGGGCCCAAACAATGAG. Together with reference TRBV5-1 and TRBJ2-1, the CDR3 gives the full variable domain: KAGVTQTPRYLIKTRGQQVTLSCSPISGHRSVSWYQQTPGQGLQFLFEYFSETQRNKGNFPGRFSGRQFSNSRSEMNVSTLELGDSALYLCASSLALQGGPNNEQFFGPGTRLTVL.

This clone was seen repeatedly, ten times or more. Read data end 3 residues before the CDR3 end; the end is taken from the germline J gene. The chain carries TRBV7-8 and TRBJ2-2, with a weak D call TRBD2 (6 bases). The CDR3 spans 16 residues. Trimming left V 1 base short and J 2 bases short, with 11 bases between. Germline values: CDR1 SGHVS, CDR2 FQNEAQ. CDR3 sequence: CASSLGAGTNTGELFF. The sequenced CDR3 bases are TGTGCCAGCAGCTTAGGAGCAGGGACTAACACCGGGGAG.

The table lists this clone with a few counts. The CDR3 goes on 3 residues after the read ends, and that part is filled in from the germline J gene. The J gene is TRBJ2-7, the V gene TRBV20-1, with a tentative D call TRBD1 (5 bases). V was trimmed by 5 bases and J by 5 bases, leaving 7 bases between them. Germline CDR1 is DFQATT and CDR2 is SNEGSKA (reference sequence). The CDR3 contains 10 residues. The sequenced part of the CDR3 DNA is TGCAGTGCTGCGACAGACGAG. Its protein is CSAATDE. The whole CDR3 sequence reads CSAATDEQYF.

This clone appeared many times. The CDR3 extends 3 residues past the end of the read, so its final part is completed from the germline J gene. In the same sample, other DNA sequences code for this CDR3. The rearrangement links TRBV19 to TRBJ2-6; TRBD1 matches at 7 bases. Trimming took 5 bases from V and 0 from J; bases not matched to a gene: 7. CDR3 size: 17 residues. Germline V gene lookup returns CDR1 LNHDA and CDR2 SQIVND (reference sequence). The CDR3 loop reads CASSSGTALSGANVLTF. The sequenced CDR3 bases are TGTGCCAGTAGTTCCGGGACAGCTCTCTCTGGGGCCAACGTC.

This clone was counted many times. The CDR3 sequence: CASSRPGQGASIYGYTF. Incomplete CDR3 DNA: TGTGCCAGCAGCCGTCCGGGACAGGGGGCCTCAATCTATGGC. V and J are TRBV4-2 and TRBJ1-2; 12 bases fit TRBD1. The sequenced fragment ends 3 residues before the CDR3 boundary, so the rest is inferred from the germline J gene. CDR3 length: 17 amino acids. The junction had 10 bases not matched to a gene; V was cut back by 4 bases and J by 4 bases. CDR1 is LGHNA and CDR2 is YNFKEQ in the germline V gene.